A selection of T cell receptor beta chains follows, all from one sample in a study of T cells after yellow fever vaccination. TCRdb reanalysed the 5' RACE reads using MiXCR and keeps one entry per CDR3 protein. This sample has 400,000 or so distinct CDR3 sequences; around a sixth occur once, and the top ten carry 18%. Here the sequenced sample was PBMCs, taken before the yellow fever booster vaccination. The receptors come from a man aged 18 to 30 who received the YFV17D yellow fever vaccine. CDR3s include the opening cysteine and the closing phenylalanine or tryptophan. Fields, in order: J gene, D gene, clone size, V gene, CDR3 protein, CDR3 DNA. A D gene is named only where the DNA matches it firmly. Size is omitted from some rows. Given values are once, few, many or a class for expanded clones.

TRBJ2-1,-,-,TRBV5-8,CASSLDRASHVFF,TGTGCCAGCAGCTTGGACCGGGCTAGTCACGTCTTCTTC
TRBJ2-3,-,-,TRBV29-1,CSVEDLRAEGTQYF,TGCAGCGTTGAAGATCTTAGGGCAGAGGGTACGCAGTATTTT
TRBJ2-3,TRBD1,few,TRBV11-2,CASSPRDRDTDTQYF,TGTGCCAGCAGCCCCCGGGACAGGGACACAGATACGCAGTATTTT
TRBJ1-4,-,-,TRBV5-5,CASSLSRGREKLFF,TGTGCCAGCAGCTTGAGTAGGGGACGCGAAAAACTGTTTTTT
TRBJ2-1,TRBD2,-,TRBV20-1,CSASPAGGGDEQFF,TGCAGTGCCTCCCCAGCGGGGGGCGGAGATGAGCAGTTCTTC
TRBJ2-2,TRBD2,few,TRBV29-1,CSVERTSGGSGELFF,TGCAGCGTTGAAAGGACTAGCGGGGGAAGCGGGGAGCTGTTTTTT
TRBJ1-5,-,-,TRBV7-9,CASSLSTRGDQPQHF,TGTGCCAGCAGCTTAAGCACCCGGGGAGATCAGCCCCAGCATTTT
TRBJ1-1,-,many,TRBV10-2,CASSDAGLTEAFF,TGCGCCAGCAGTGATGCAGGCCTCACTGAAGCTTTCTTT
TRBJ2-5,-,-,TRBV14,CASSQDGRGPRGTQYF,TGTGCCAGCAGCCAAGATGGCAGGGGACCCAGGGGGACCCAGTACTTC
TRBJ2-5,TRBD2,-,TRBV7-2,CASSRGSSGGASQETQYF,TGTGCCAGCAGCCGAGGGTCTAGCGGGGGGGCCTCTCAAGAGACCCAGTACTTC
TRBJ2-7,TRBD1,-,TRBV12-3/TRBV12-4,CASSFLQGAMIGEQYF,TGTGCCAGCAGTTTCTTACAGGGGGCGATGATAGGCGAGCAGTACTTC
TRBJ2-3,-,few,TRBV7-9,CASSLGSFTDTQYF,TGTGCCAGCAGCTTAGGAAGTTTCACAGATACGCAGTATTTT
TRBJ2-1,-,once,TRBV5-1,CASIGLYNEQFF,TGCGCCAGCATTGGACTTTACAATGAGCAGTTCTTC
TRBJ1-2,-,few,TRBV10-2,CASRGGPTYGYTF,TGCGCCAGCAGGGGCGGACCAACCTATGGCTACACCTTC
TRBJ2-4,TRBD1,-,TRBV5-4,CASSPDRERIQYF,TGTGCCAGCAGCCCGGACAGGGAGCGAATTCAGTACTTC
TRBJ1-2,-,once,TRBV20-1,CSASVMGNYGYTF,TGCAGTGCTAGCGTTATGGGGAACTATGGCTACACCTTC
TRBJ2-2,-,few,TRBV18,CASSPPEGGPHRELFF,TGTGCCAGCTCACCACCTGAGGGGGGTCCCCACCGGGAGCTGTTTTTT
TRBJ2-5,-,few,TRBV20-1,CSANGETQYF,TGCAGTGCAAATGGGGAGACCCAGTACTTC
TRBJ1-1,-,-,TRBV6-6,CASSYSITTEAFF,TGTGCCAGCAGTTACTCGATCACCACTGAAGCTTTCTTT
TRBJ2-1,-,-,TRBV2,CASRTVSEQFF,TGTGCCAGCCGGACGGTTAGTGAGCAGTTCTTC
TRBJ1-4,-,-,TRBV12-3/TRBV12-4,CASSLTAAQEKLFF,TGTGCCAGCAGTTTGACCGCCGCGCAGGAAAAACTGTTTTTT
TRBJ1-2,TRBD1,few,TRBV25-1,CASHGTGGVYGYTF,TGTGCCAGCCACGGGACAGGGGGTGTCTATGGCTACACCTTC
TRBJ1-6,-,few,TRBV5-1,CASSLGRDSPLHF,TGCGCCAGCAGCCTGGGGAGGGATTCACCCCTCCACTTT
TRBJ1-1,-,many,TRBV3-2,CASSQGPNTEAFF,TGTGCCAGCAGCCAAGGGCCGAACACTGAAGCTTTCTTT
TRBJ2-1,TRBD2,-,TRBV10-1,CASSDRTSWGFGNEQFF,TGCGCCAGCAGTGATCGGACTAGCTGGGGTTTCGGCAATGAGCAGTTCTTC
TRBJ2-7,-,few,TRBV7-9,CASTAGPYEQYF,TGTGCCAGCACGGCAGGCCCCTACGAGCAGTACTTC
TRBJ2-1,-,-,TRBV11-2,CASSSVRGFNEQFF,TGTGCCAGCAGCTCCGTTCGGGGGTTTAATGAGCAGTTCTTC
TRBJ2-5,TRBD2,-,TRBV20-1,CSARDADLAGETQYF,TGCAGTGCTAGAGATGCCGACCTAGCGGGAGAGACCCAGTACTTC
TRBJ2-3,-,few,TRBV9,CASSVGRGIGTDTQYF,TGTGCCAGCAGCGTAGGTAGGGGGATTGGCACAGATACGCAGTATTTT
TRBJ2-1,-,few,TRBV25-1,CASSERASWGNEQFF,TGTGCCAGCAGTGAACGGGCTAGTTGGGGGAATGAGCAGTTCTTC
TRBJ1-6,-,-,TRBV4-1,CASSQDGLGSYNSPLHF,TGCGCCAGCAGCCAAGACGGGTTAGGCTCCTATAATTCACCCCTCCACTTT
TRBJ1-6,-,-,TRBV7-2,CASSRDSSQFNSPLHF,TGTGCCAGCAGCCGAGACAGCTCCCAATTTAATTCACCCCTCCACTTT
TRBJ1-1,-,many,TRBV5-6,CASSLAPGRWHTEAFF,TGTGCCAGCAGCTTGGCCCCTGGCAGGTGGCACACTGAAGCTTTCTTT
TRBJ2-2,TRBD1,-,TRBV5-1,CATGQGANTGELFF,TGCGCCACCGGACAGGGCGCGAACACCGGGGAGCTGTTTTTT
TRBJ1-2,-,few,TRBV6-5,CASQRAGLYGYTF,TGTGCCAGTCAACGGGCCGGGCTCTATGGCTACACCTTC
TRBJ1-2,-,few,TRBV7-9,CASSVRTVGGYTF,TGTGCCAGCAGCGTAAGGACCGTCGGGGGCTACACCTTC
TRBJ2-3,TRBD2,many,TRBV3-1,CASSGFGGEGSPTDTQYF,TGTGCCAGCAGCGGGTTTGGTGGGGAGGGATCACCCACAGATACGCAGTATTTT
TRBJ2-4,-,few,TRBV7-2,CASSLGQPGAKNIQYF,TGTGCCAGCAGCTTGGGCCAGCCGGGAGCCAAAAACATTCAGTACTTC
TRBJ2-1,TRBD2,-,TRBV28,CASREGLAGVLQFF,TGTGCCAGCAGGGAGGGACTAGCGGGGGTATTGCAGTTCTTC
TRBJ2-2,-,-,TRBV6-2/TRBV6-3,CASSQTGELFF,TGTGCCAGCAGCCAGACCGGGGAGCTGTTTTTT
TRBJ2-7,-,many,TRBV7-9,CASSLGGGRSSYEQYF,TGTGCCAGCAGCTTAGGAGGCGGCAGGAGCTCCTACGAGCAGTACTTC
TRBJ2-7,-,few,TRBV10-3,CAIRLGGTPGEQYF,TGTGCCATCAGGCTCGGAGGGACTCCGGGGGAGCAGTACTTC
TRBJ2-1,TRBD1,many,TRBV6-2/TRBV6-3,CASSDRTGLLTYNEQFF,TGTGCCAGCAGCGATAGGACAGGGCTGTTGACCTACAATGAGCAGTTCTTC
TRBJ2-3,-,-,TRBV5-1,CASSLEQGVGDTQYF,TGCGCCAGCAGCTTGGAACAGGGTGTGGGAGATACGCAGTATTTT
TRBJ2-5,-,few,TRBV10-2,CASSGGGGTQYF,TGCGCCAGCAGTGGGGGTGGAGGGACCCAGTACTTC
TRBJ2-6,-,-,TRBV12-3/TRBV12-4,CASSPSPRSGANVLTF,TGTGCCAGCAGTCCGAGTCCCCGCTCTGGGGCCAACGTCCTGACTTTC
TRBJ2-1,TRBD2,few,TRBV20-1,CSAKRLARIEQFF,TGCAGTGCTAAAAGACTAGCGCGGATTGAGCAGTTCTTC
TRBJ1-1,TRBD1,many,TRBV20-1,CSARDAGQGHYAEAFF,TGCAGTGCTAGAGATGCAGGACAGGGGCACTATGCTGAAGCTTTCTTT
TRBJ2-2,-,few,TRBV5-5,CASSPRQVHTGELFF,TGTGCCAGCAGCCCAAGACAGGTGCACACCGGGGAGCTGTTTTTT
TRBJ1-1,-,few,TRBV28,CASKRAGGRNTEAFF,TGTGCCAGCAAAAGGGCGGGGGGCCGGAACACTGAAGCTTTCTTT
TRBJ1-1,-,few,TRBV14,CASSQEGGYTEAFF,TGTGCCAGCAGCCAAGAGGGGGGCTACACTGAAGCTTTCTTT
TRBJ2-1,-,many,TRBV4-3,CASSKGLGDPNEQFF,TGCGCCAGCTCAAAAGGATTGGGAGATCCCAATGAGCAGTTCTTC
TRBJ1-5,-,-,TRBV10-3,CAISEAGTRNQPQHF,TGTGCCATCAGTGAGGCAGGGACACGCAATCAGCCCCAGCATTTT
TRBJ1-2,-,-,TRBV6-1,CASRGHESYGYTF,TGTGCCAGCAGGGGACACGAGTCCTATGGCTACACCTTC
TRBJ2-6,TRBD1,-,TRBV4-2,CASSQVAGGDGANVLTF,TGTGCCAGCAGCCAAGTGGCAGGGGGTGACGGGGCCAACGTCCTGACTTTC
TRBJ2-5,TRBD1,many,TRBV20-1,CSARWDRGGQETQYF,TGCAGTGCTCGATGGGACAGGGGAGGCCAAGAGACCCAGTACTTC
TRBJ1-5,TRBD1,few,TRBV6-5,CASSYRQGHPQPQHF,TGTGCCAGCAGTTATCGACAGGGACATCCTCAGCCCCAGCATTTT